This T cell receptor (beta chain) was documented in a study of blood T cells in healthy people across ages. Next came a second PCR, run for about 7 to 12 cycles, which used a sample-barcoded 5' primer along with a J-beta primer mix. Each CDR3 protein is one row after TCRdb ran MiXCR on the 5' RACE reads. The profile shows about 1.4 million distinct CDR3 sequences, approximately 59% of them singletons. Remarks on this clonotype: Its antigen is undetermined.

Broader study findings: Per-million-T-cell TCR beta diversity fell roughly linearly with age.

Isolation yielded PBMCs, at least 6.5 million per sample, in every case. V was clipped by 6 bases and J by 4 bases, with 15 bases between them. This CDR3 is 14 amino acids long. Germline lookup yields CDR1 ENHRY and CDR2 SYGVKD. V and J are TRBV10-3 and TRBJ1-1; maybe TRBD1 (6 bases). The TCR was taken from a man between 18 and 29 years old in good health. Sequenced sample: blood. CDR3: CAIRRTVGPTEAFF. In DNA form, the CDR3 reads TGTGCCATCAGGAGGACAGTCGGTCCCACTGAAGCTTTCTTT.